This TCR beta chain was captured in a study of post-analysis software for immune sequencing data. Broader study findings: Controls had lower frequencies than patients of four or five TRBV segments, which included TRBV5-6, TRBV5-1 and TRBV20-1. A significant reduction in normalized Chao1 diversity was observed in multiple sclerosis patients versus controls.

The junction had 7 bases not matched to a gene; V was cut back by 3 bases and J by 3 bases. This CDR3 region has 14 residues. Germline V gene lookup returns CDR1 DFQATT and CDR2 SNEGSKA (reference sequence). Incorporated into the TCR beta cDNA libraries were unique molecular identifiers, which served to reduce PCR and sequencing biases. TCRdb reprocessed the PCR reads with MiXCR, giving one entry per CDR3 protein. This table holds hundreds of thousands of distinct CDR3 sequences, 25% to 30% found once. This clonotype has more than one count but fewer than ten. No antigen is known for it. Material: blood. This sequence originates from a girl aged 5 to 17 with multiple sclerosis. V usage is TRBV20-1 and J usage is TRBJ2-7, with 8 bases fitting TRBD2. CDR3 region: CSASSSGQDYEQYF. The CDR3 coding sequence is TGCAGTGCTAGCTCTAGCGGGCAAGACTACGAGCAGTACTTC.